This T cell receptor (beta chain) comes out of a study of siplizumab effects on memory and regulatory T cells. Findings and limits, study-wide: Memory cells seemed less diverse than naive T cells, which also seemed major contributors to the alloresponse.

Clones were sequenced by immunoSEQ multiplex PCR, and TCRdb holds only the in-frame ones, with some missing. Of some 96,000 clones in the sample, 75% to 95% were seen once. Details on this clone: Its matching antigen is unknown.

The specimen was CD4+ T cells sorted from blood. The sequence derives from a human donor in good health.

This CDR3 is CASSAWDRGAGAEAFF. The CDR3 DNA reads TGTGCCAGCAGTGCTTGGGACAGGGGGGCGGGGGCTGAAGCTTTCTTT. This sequence joins TRBV6-1 and TRBJ1-1, with TRBD1 matching over 11 bases. From germline, CDR1 is MNHNS and CDR2 SASEGT. The CDR3 loop spans 16 amino acids. V shed 4 bases and J 6 bases; nucleotides not matched to a gene: 10.